This T cell receptor beta chain comes out of a study of blood T cell repertoires in COVID-19. Study details: COVID-19 samples collected from the United States, Italy and Spain covered acute and convalescent phases. PBMCs, B-cell-depleted T cells, or T cells were the source of the cDNA or gDNA that made up the material.

V was cut by 5 bases and J by 8 bases, with 13 bases left in between. The germline V gene has CDR1 MNHEY and CDR2 SVGAGI. This CDR3 is built from 13 residues. This clone was seen a single time. How the authors handled the data: The authors estimated nucleated cell counts from reference gene primer amplification. Profiled with immunoSEQ multiplex PCR; TCRdb holds only in-frame clones, not every one. That table supplies the V and J calls and clone size; D and trimming were determined from the DNA. The sample yields some 200,000 clones, about nine tenths seen once. The chain has TRBV6-5 and TRBJ1-3, with D perhaps matching TRBD1 (6 bases). This receptor was identified in a man in his forties or fifties with acute or convalescent COVID-19. The sample taken for sequencing was peripheral blood. The CDR3 sequence is CASSRRGLDTIYF. The CDR3, as DNA: TGTGCCAGCAGTCGGCGGGGGCTGGACACCATATATTTT.